This is a list of T cell receptor beta chains from one sample in a study of blood T cell repertoires in COVID-19. Sequenced by immunoSEQ multiplex PCR; TCRdb stores in-frame clones only, minus some. The repertoire holds 150,000 to 200,000 clones, with about 87% as singletons. What was sequenced was peripheral blood. Receptors originate from a man aged 35-49 years with active or convalescent COVID-19. Both conserved end residues are part of each CDR3. Fields, in order: clone size, V gene, J gene, D gene, CDR3 protein, CDR3 DNA. A D gene is named only where the DNA matches it firmly. Expanded clones are given a class, and other clones once, few, many or no size at all.

>NA|TRBV20-1|TRBJ2-7|TRBD1
CSASGDRGIYEQYF
TGCAGTGCTAGTGGGGACAGGGGGATTTACGAGCAGTACTTC
>once|TRBV6-6|TRBJ1-2|NA
CASSTQTSYTF
TGTGCCAGCAGTACGCAGACAAGCTACACCTTC
>NA|TRBV7-9|TRBJ2-7|NA
CATSPRDIDYEQYF
TGTGCCACCTCCCCCCGGGACATAGACTACGAGCAGTACTTC
>NA|TRBV6-2/TRBV6-3|TRBJ1-4|NA
CASSPLQGTTNEKLFF
TGTGCCAGCAGTCCCCTCCAGGGGACAACTAATGAAAAACTGTTTTTT
>NA|TRBV13|TRBJ2-7|NA
CASARDSYEQYF
TGTGCCAGCGCCAGGGACTCCTACGAGCAGTACTTC
>NA|TRBV5-1|TRBJ2-7|TRBD2
CASSLRTSGGAVEQYF
TGCGCCAGCAGCCTAAGGACTAGCGGGGGGGCCGTCGAGCAGTACTTC
>NA|TRBV7-5|TRBJ1-3|NA
CVRSLVRVRLVSGNTIYF
TGTGTCAGAAGCTTAGTGCGGGTCAGACTGGTTTCTGGAAACACCATATATTTT
>NA|TRBV27|TRBJ2-7|TRBD1
CASSIRDRDPYEQYF
TGTGCCAGCAGTATCCGGGACAGGGATCCCTACGAGCAGTACTTC
>once|TRBV7-9|TRBJ2-3|TRBD1
CASSFGTGLTDTQYF
TGTGCCAGCAGCTTCGGGACAGGGCTCACAGATACGCAGTATTTT
>few|TRBV10-1|TRBJ1-6|TRBD1
CAGVQGHNSPLHF
TGCGCCGGCGTACAGGGGCATAATTCACCCCTCCACTTT
>NA|TRBV5-1|TRBJ2-3|TRBD2
CASRTSGGTDTQYF
TGCGCCAGCAGGACTAGCGGGGGCACAGATACGCAGTATTTT
>once|TRBV20-1|TRBJ2-7|TRBD1
CSASAPGQSSYEQYF
TGCAGTGCTAGTGCTCCGGGACAGAGCTCCTACGAGCAGTACTTC
>NA|TRBV5-1|TRBJ1-6|NA
CASSPRASDSPLHF
TGCGCCAGCAGCCCCAGGGCTAGTGATTCACCCCTCCACTTT
>NA|TRBV28|TRBJ2-2|TRBD2
CASSLFPLRRGGYLRDTGELFF
TGTGCCAGCAGTTTATTCCCCCTGCGGCGGGGGGGCTATTTGAGAGACACCGGGGAGCTGTTTTTT
>NA|TRBV7-2|TRBJ1-2|TRBD1
CASSSDRGGYTF
TGTGCCAGCAGCTCCGACAGGGGCGGCTACACCTTC
>NA|TRBV7-8|TRBJ2-7|NA
CASSLFMGQGYEQYF
TGTGCCAGCAGCTTATTCATGGGGCAGGGATACGAGCAGTACTTC
>NA|TRBV6-5|TRBJ1-5|TRBD1
CASETGTGGGQPQHF
TGTGCCAGCGAGACCGGGACAGGGGGGGGACAGCCCCAGCATTTT
>NA|TRBV5-4|TRBJ2-3|TRBD2
CASRSGTTGTDTQYF
TGTGCCAGCAGATCCGGGACTACCGGCACAGATACGCAGTATTTT
>NA|TRBV4-1|TRBJ1-5|NA
CASSQEARYSNQPQHF
TGCGCCAGCAGCCAAGAGGCCCGTTATAGCAATCAGCCCCAGCATTTT
>NA|TRBV5-1|TRBJ2-3|TRBD1
CASSLGQGADTQYF
TGCGCCAGCAGCTTGGGACAGGGGGCTGATACGCAGTATTTT
>NA|TRBV6-5|TRBJ2-7|NA
CASRTSASVSYEQYF
TGTGCCAGCAGGACTTCGGCTAGCGTCTCCTACGAGCAGTACTTC
>NA|TRBV4-1|TRBJ2-2|NA
CASSQDFYTGELFF
TGCGCCAGCAGCCAAGATTTTTATACCGGGGAGCTGTTTTTT
>NA|TRBV9|TRBJ2-3|TRBD2
CASSNRLAGGTDTQYF
TGTGCCAGCAGCAACCGACTAGCGGGGGGCACAGATACGCAGTATTTT
>NA|TRBV4-3|TRBJ2-1|TRBD2
CASSQFSGGSYNEQFF
TGCGCCAGCAGCCAATTTAGCGGGGGCTCCTACAATGAGCAGTTCTTC
>NA|TRBV20-1|TRBJ2-5|NA
CSASESGRGETQYF
TGCAGTGCTAGTGAATCAGGGAGGGGGGAGACCCAGTACTTC